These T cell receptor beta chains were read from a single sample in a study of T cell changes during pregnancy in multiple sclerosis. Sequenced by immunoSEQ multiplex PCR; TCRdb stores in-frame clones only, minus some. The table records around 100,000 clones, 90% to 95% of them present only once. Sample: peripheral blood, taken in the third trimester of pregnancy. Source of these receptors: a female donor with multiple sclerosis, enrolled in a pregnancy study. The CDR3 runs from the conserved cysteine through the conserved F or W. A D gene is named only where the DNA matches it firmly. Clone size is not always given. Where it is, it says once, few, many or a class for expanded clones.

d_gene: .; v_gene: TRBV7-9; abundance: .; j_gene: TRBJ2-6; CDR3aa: CASSLVTASSGANVLTF; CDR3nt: TGTGCCAGCAGCTTAGTAACAGCCAGCTCTGGGGCCAACGTCCTGACTTTC
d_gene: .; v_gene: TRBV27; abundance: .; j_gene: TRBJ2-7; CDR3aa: CASWGQLYEQYF; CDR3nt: TGTGCCAGCTGGGGGCAGTTGTACGAGCAGTACTTC
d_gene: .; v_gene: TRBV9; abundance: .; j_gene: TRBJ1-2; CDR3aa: CASSGIGGYGYTF; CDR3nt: TGTGCCAGCAGCGGGATAGGGGGCTATGGCTACACCTTC
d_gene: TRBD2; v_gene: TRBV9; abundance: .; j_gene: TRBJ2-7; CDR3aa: CASSVASGGYEQYF; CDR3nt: TGTGCCAGCAGCGTAGCCAGCGGGGGCTACGAGCAGTACTTC
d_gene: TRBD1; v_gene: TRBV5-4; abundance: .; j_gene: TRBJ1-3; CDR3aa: CASSQGAFGNTIYF; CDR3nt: TGTGCCAGCAGCCAGGGGGCTTTTGGAAACACCATATATTTT
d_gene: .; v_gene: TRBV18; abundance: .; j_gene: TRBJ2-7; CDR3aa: CASSPAAGSDEQYF; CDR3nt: TGTGCCAGCTCACCTGCTGCGGGAAGTGACGAGCAGTACTTC
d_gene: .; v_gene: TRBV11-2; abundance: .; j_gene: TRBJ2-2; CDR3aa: CASSPGSSNTGELFF; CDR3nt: TGTGCCAGCAGCCCGGGATCTTCGAACACCGGGGAGCTGTTTTTT
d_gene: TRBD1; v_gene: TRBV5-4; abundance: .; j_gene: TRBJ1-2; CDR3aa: CASSWDRDGGYTF; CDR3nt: TGTGCCAGCAGCTGGGACAGGGACGGTGGCTACACCTTC
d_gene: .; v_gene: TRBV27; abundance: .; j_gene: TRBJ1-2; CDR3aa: CASSSSGGGGYTF; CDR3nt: .
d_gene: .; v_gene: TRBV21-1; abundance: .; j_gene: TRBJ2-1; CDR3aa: CAPGAGGFFDEQFF; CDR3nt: TGTGCCCCCGGGGCAGGGGGCTTTTTCGATGAGCAGTTCTTC
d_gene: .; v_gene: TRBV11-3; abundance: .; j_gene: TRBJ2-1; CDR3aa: CASSISSNEQFF; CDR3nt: TGTGCCAGCAGCATATCTAGCAATGAGCAGTTCTTC
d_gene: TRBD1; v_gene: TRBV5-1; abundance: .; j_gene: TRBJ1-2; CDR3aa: CASSVTGWGHGYTF; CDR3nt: TGCGCCAGCAGCGTGACAGGGTGGGGACATGGCTACACCTTC
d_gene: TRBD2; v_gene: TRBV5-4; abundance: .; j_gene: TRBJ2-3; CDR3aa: CASTREWGGDTQYF; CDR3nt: TGTGCCAGCACGCGGGAGTGGGGCGGGGATACGCAGTATTTT
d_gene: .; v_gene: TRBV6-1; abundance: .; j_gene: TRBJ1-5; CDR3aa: CAHSTKGNQPQHF; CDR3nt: TGTGCCCACTCCACCAAGGGGAATCAGCCCCAGCATTTT
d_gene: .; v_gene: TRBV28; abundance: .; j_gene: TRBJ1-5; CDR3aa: CASEGRTNQPQHF; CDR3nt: TGTGCCAGCGAGGGCAGGACCAATCAGCCCCAGCATTTT
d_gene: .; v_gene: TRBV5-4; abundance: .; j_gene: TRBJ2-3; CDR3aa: CASSPPGADTQYF; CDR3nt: TGTGCCAGCAGCCCGCCGGGGGCAGATACGCAGTATTTT
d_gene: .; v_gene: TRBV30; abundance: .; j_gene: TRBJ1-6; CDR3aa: CASNLRDTRPYNSPLHF; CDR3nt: TGTGCCTCTAACCTCCGGGACACTAGGCCTTATAATTCACCCCTCCACTTT
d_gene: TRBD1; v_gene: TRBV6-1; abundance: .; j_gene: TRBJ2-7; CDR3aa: CASSEASGTGGYF; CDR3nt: TGTGCCAGCAGTGAAGCCTCCGGGACAGGGGGGTACTTC
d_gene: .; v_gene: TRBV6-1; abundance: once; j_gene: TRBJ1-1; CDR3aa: CASRVEARKTEAFF; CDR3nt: TGTGCCAGCAGGGTGGAGGCCCGAAAGACTGAAGCTTTCTTT
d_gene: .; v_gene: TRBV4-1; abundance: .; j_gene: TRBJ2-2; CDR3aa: CASSQESVGELFF; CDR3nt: TGCGCCAGCAGCCAAGAGAGTGTCGGGGAGCTGTTTTTT
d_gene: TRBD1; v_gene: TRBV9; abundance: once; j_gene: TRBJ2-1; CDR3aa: CASSANPGQGSNEQFF; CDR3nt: TGTGCCAGCAGCGCAAATCCGGGACAGGGTTCCAATGAGCAGTTCTTC
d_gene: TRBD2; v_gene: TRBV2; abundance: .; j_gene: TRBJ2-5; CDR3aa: CASSVLAAQETQYF; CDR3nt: TGTGCCAGCAGCGTACTAGCGGCCCAAGAGACCCAGTACTTC
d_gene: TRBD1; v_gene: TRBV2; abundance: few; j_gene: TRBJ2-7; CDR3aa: CASSGTGFSYEQYF; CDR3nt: TGTGCCAGCAGTGGGACAGGGTTCTCCTACGAGCAGTACTTC
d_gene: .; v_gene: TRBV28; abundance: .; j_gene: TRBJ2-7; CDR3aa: CASSPESPGHFWHF; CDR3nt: TGTGCCAGCAGCCCCGAGTCACCCGGACACTTTTGGCACTTC
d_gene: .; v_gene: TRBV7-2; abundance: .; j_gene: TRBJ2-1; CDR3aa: CASSLSQGGRDEQFF; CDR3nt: TGTGCCAGCAGCTTATCTCAGGGTGGCAGGGATGAGCAGTTCTTC
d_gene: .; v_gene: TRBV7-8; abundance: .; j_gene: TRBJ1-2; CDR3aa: CASSVGRGSNGYTF; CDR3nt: TGTGCCAGCAGCGTTGGCAGGGGTAGTAATGGCTACACCTTC
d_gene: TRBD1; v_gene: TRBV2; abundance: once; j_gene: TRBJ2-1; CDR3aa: CASSAGGNEQFF; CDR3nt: TGTGCCAGCAGTGCAGGGGGCAATGAGCAGTTCTTC
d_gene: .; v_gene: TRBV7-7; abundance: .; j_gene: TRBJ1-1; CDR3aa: CASSLVGGGLNTEAFF; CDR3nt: TGTGCCAGCAGCTTAGTGGGGGGGGGACTGAACACTGAAGCTTTCTTT
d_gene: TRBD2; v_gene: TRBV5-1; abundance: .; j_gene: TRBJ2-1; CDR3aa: CASSVGLVSNEQFF; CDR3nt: TGCGCCAGCAGCGTAGGACTAGTTTCGAATGAGCAGTTCTTC
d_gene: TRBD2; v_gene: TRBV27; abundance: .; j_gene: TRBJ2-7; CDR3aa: CASAPGTSGRKPSYEQYF; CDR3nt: TGTGCCAGCGCCCCTGGGACTAGCGGGAGGAAACCTTCCTACGAGCAGTACTTC
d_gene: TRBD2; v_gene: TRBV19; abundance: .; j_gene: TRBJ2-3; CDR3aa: CASRKLTSGRVDTQYF; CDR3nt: TGTGCCAGTAGAAAACTGACTAGCGGGAGGGTGGATACGCAGTATTTT
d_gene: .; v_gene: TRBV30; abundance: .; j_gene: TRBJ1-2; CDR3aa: CALEGRDAGSYGYTF; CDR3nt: TGTGCTTTGGAGGGCAGGGACGCAGGGAGTTATGGCTACACCTTC
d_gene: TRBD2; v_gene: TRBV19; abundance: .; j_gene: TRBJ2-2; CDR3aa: CASSIRGLAGGLANTGELFF; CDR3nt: TGTGCCAGTAGTATTAGGGGACTAGCGGGAGGTCTCGCGAACACCGGGGAGCTGTTTTTT
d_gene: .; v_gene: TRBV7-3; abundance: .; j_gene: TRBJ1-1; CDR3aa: CASSSQPGSGTEAFF; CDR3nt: TGTGCCAGCAGCTCGCAACCGGGGAGCGGCACTGAAGCTTTCTTT
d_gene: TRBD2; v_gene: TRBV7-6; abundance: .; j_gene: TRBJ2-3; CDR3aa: CASVGGTSTDTQYF; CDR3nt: TGTGCCAGCGTCGGGGGGACTAGCACAGATACGCAGTATTTT
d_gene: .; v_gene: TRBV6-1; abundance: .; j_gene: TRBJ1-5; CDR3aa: CASSGQGGQPQHF; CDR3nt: TGTGCCAGCAGTGGCCAGGGTGGTCAGCCCCAGCATTTT
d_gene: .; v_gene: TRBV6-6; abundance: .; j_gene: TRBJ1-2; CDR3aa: CASSFSRVQSYGYTF; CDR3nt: TGTGCCAGCAGTTTCTCCCGGGTCCAATCCTATGGCTACACCTTC
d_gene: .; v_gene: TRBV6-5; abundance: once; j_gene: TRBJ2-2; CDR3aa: CASSYGGAGTGELFF; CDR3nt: TGTGCCAGCAGTTACGGCGGGGCGGGCACCGGGGAGCTGTTTTTT
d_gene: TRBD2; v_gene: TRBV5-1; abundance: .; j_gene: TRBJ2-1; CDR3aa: CASSPEKKRELYEQFF; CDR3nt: TGCGCCAGCAGCCCGGAGAAGAAGCGGGAGTTATACGAGCAGTTCTTC
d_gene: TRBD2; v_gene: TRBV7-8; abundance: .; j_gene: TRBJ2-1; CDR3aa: CASSFGRGAGGLNEQFF; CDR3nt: TGTGCCAGCAGCTTCGGACGGGGAGCGGGGGGGTTAAATGAGCAGTTCTTC
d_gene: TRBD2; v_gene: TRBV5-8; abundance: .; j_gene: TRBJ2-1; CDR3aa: CASTSSGYSYNEQFF; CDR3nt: TGTGCCAGCACCTCTAGCGGATACTCCTACAATGAGCAGTTCTTC
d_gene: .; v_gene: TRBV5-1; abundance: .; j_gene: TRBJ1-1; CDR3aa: CASSFSPGNTEAFF; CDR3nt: TGCGCCAGCAGCTTTTCCCCCGGGAACACTGAAGCTTTCTTT
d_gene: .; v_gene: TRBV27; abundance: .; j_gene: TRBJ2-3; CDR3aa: CASARRDSTDTQYF; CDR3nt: TGTGCCAGCGCCCGCCGGGACTCCACAGATACGCAGTATTTT
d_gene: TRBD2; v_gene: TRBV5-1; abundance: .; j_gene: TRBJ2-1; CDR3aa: CASSRSGGDALSYNEQFF; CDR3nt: TGCGCCAGCAGCCGATCGGGGGGGGACGCCCTTTCCTACAATGAGCAGTTCTTC
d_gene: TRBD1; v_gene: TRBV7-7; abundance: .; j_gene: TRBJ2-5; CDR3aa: CASSRQGTRETQYF; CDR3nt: TGTGCCAGCAGCCGACAGGGTACGCGAGAGACCCAGTACTTC
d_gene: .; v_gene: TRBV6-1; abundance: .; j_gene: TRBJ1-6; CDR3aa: CASSALSRGADGSPLHF; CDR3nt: TGTGCCAGCAGTGCTCTTAGTAGGGGCGCAGATGGTTCACCCCTCCACTTT
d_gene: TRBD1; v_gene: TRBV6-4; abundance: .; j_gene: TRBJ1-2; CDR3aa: CASSITGQGYGYTF; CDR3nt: TGTGCCAGCAGTATAACGGGACAGGGGTATGGCTACACCTTC
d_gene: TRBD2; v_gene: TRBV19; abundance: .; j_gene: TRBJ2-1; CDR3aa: CASSIGGTSGGTEQFF; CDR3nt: TGTGCCAGTAGTATAGGGGGGACTAGCGGGGGTACTGAGCAGTTCTTC
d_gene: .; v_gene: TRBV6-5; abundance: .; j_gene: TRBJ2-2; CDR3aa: CASSYRRGTNTGELFF; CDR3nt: TGTGCCAGCAGTTACAGGAGGGGAACGAACACCGGGGAGCTGTTTTTT
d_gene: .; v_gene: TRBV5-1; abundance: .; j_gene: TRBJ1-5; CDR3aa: CASSFSGRDQPQHF; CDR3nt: TGCGCCAGCAGCTTCAGCGGTAGGGATCAGCCCCAGCATTTT
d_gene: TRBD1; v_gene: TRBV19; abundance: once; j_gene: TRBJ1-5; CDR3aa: CASSSTGGSDQPQHF; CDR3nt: TGTGCCAGTAGTTCTACAGGGGGCTCGGATCAGCCCCAGCATTTT
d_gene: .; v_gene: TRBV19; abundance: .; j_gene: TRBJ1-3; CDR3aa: CASIGLTLSGNTIYF; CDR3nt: TGTGCCAGTATTGGGCTGACACTCTCTGGAAACACCATATATTTT
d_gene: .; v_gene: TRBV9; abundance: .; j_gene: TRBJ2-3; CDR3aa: CASSDPDRDWRTDTQYF; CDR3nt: TGTGCCAGCAGCGACCCCGACCGGGACTGGCGCACAGATACGCAGTATTTT
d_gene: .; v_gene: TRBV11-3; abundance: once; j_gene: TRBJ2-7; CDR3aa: CASSLYGGYEQYF; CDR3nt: TGTGCCAGCAGCTTATACGGAGGGTACGAGCAGTACTTC
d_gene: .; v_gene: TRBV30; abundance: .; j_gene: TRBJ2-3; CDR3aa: CAWSSARFSTDTQYF; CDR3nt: TGTGCCTGGAGTAGCGCCCGATTTTCCACAGATACGCAGTATTTT
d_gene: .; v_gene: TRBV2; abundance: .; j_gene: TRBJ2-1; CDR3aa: CASGRGFNEQFF; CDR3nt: TGTGCCAGCGGAAGAGGATTCAATGAGCAGTTCTTC
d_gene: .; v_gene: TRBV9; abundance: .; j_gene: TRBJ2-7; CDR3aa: CASSVGGGGGRSYEQYF; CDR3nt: TGTGCCAGCAGCGTAGGAGGAGGGGGCGGCCGCTCCTACGAGCAGTACTTC
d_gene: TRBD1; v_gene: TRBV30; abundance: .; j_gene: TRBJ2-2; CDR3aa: CAWDQGDSGELFF; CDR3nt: TGTGCCTGGGATCAGGGGGACAGCGGGGAGCTGTTTTTT